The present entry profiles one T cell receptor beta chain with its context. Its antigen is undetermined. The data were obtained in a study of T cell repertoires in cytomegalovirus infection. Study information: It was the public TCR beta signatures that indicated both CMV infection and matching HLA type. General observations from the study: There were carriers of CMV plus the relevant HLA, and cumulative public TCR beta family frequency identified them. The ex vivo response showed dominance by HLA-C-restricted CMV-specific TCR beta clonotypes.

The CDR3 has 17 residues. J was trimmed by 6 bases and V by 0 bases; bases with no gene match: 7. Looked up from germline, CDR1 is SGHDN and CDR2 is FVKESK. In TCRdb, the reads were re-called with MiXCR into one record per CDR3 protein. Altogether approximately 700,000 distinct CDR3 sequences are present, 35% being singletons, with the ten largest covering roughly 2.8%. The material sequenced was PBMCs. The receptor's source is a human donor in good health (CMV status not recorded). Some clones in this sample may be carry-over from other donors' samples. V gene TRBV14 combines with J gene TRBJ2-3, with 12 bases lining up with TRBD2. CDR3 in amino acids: CASSQDELAGGRDTQYF. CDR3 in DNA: TGTGCCAGCAGCCAAGATGAACTAGCGGGAGGCCGGGATACGCAGTATTTT.